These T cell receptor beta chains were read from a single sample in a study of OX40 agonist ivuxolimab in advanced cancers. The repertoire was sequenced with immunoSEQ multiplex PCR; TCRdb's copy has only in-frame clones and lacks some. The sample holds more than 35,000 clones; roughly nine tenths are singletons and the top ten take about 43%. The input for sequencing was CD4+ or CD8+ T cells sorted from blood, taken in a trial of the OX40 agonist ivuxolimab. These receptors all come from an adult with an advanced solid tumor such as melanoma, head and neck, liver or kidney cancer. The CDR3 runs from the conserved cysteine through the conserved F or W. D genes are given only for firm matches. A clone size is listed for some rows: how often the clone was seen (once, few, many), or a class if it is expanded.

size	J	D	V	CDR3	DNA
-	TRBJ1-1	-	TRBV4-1	CASSPRVNTEAFF	TGCGCCAGCAGCCCCAGGGTGAACACTGAAGCTTTCTTT
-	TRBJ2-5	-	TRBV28	CASSLFDGTQYF	TGTGCCAGCAGTTTATTCGATGGGACCCAGTACTTC
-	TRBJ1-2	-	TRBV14	CASSQGEVAYYGYTF	TGTGCCAGCAGCCAAGGTGAAGTGGCCTACTATGGCTACACCTTC
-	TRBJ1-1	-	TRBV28	CASSLLQGRLNTEAFF	TGTGCCAGCAGTTTATTGCAGGGGAGGTTGAACACTGAAGCTTTCTTT
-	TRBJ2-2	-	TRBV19	CASSIGGLYPNTGELFF	TGTGCCAGTAGTATAGGGGGACTCTACCCGAACACCGGGGAGCTGTTTTTT
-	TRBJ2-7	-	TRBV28	CASSFGRLEQYF	TGTGCCAGCAGTTTCGGCCGCTTGGAGCAGTACTTC
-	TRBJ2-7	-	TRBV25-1	CASSESPGTYEQYF	TGTGCCAGCAGTGAATCACCAGGTACCTACGAGCAGTACTTC
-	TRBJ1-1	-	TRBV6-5	CASIGGDLAEAFF	TGTGCCAGCATCGGAGGGGATTTAGCAGAAGCTTTCTTT
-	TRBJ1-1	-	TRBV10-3	CAIRQGGVNTEAFF	TGTGCCATCAGACAAGGCGGGGTGAACACTGAAGCTTTCTTT
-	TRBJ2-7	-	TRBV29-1	CSVLRGEQYF	TGCAGCGTTCTTCGGGGCGAGCAGTACTTC
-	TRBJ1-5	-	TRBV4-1	CASSQGGTSNQPQHF	TGCGCCAGCAGCCAAGGGGGGACCTCGAATCAGCCCCAGCATTTT
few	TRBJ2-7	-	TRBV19	CASKPGIGEQYF	TGTGCCAGTAAGCCCGGTATAGGCGAGCAGTACTTC
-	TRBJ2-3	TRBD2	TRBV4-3	CASSQRTSGGNTDTQYF	TGCGCCAGCAGCCAACGGACTAGCGGGGGTAACACAGATACGCAGTATTTT
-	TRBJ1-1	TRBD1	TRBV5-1	CASSSGQGDTEAFF	TGCGCCAGCAGCTCGGGACAGGGGGACACTGAAGCTTTCTTT
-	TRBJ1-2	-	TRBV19	CASSIDRRGSDGYTF	TGTGCCAGTAGTATAGATCGGAGGGGATCGGATGGCTACACCTTC
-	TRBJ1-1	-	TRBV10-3	CASGETGGTEAFF	TGTGCCTCCGGGGAGACGGGAGGCACTGAAGCTTTCTTT
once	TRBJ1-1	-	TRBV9	CASSVRGRVFLMNTEAFF	TGTGCCAGCAGCGTTCGGGGTCGGGTCTTTTTAATGAACACTGAAGCTTTCTTT
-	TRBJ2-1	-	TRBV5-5	CASSFVGDEQFF	TGTGCCAGCAGCTTTGTGGGCGATGAGCAGTTCTTC
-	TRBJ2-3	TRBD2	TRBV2	CATSGLAGGQSTDTQYF	TGTGCCACCTCGGGACTAGCGGGGGGGCAAAGCACAGATACGCAGTATTTT
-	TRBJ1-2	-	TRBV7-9	CASSLLGDYGYTF	TGTGCCAGCAGCTTATTAGGGGACTATGGCTACACCTTC
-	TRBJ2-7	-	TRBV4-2	CASSQEDGTYEQYF	TGTGCCAGCAGCCAGGAGGACGGCACCTACGAGCAGTACTTC
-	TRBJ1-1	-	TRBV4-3	CASSQDLGARESFF	TGCGCCAGCAGCCAAGATTTAGGTGCGCGGGAATCTTTCTTT
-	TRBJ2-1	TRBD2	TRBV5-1	CASSLGRTSGIYNEQFF	TGCGCCAGCAGCTTGGGAAGGACTAGCGGAATTTACAATGAGCAGTTCTTC
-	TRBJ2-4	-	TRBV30	CAWSVDRAGENIQYF	TGTGCCTGGAGTGTAGACAGAGCGGGTGAAAACATTCAGTACTTC
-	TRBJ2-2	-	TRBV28	CASSFKGFTGELFF	TGTGCCAGCAGTTTCAAGGGGTTCACCGGGGAGCTGTTTTTT
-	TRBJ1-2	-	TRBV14	CASSQELGVDYGYTF	TGTGCCAGCAGCCAAGAGCTAGGGGTCGACTATGGCTACACCTTC
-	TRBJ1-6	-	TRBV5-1	CASSPGVAYNSPLHF	TGCGCCAGCAGCCCAGGGGTGGCCTATAATTCACCCCTCCACTTT
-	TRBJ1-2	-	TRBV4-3	CASSPYPDSDGYTF	TGCGCCAGCAGCCCCTACCCGGACAGCGATGGCTACACCTTC
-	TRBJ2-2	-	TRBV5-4	CASSSRGLNTGELFF	TGTGCCAGCAGCTCTAGGGGACTGAACACCGGGGAGCTGTTTTTT
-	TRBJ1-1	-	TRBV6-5	CASLTQGNTEAFF	TGTGCCAGCCTCACTCAGGGGAACACTGAAGCTTTCTTT
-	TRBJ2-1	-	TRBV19	CASRSSHREINEQFF	TGTGCCAGTAGGTCATCGCACAGGGAAATAAATGAGCAGTTCTTC
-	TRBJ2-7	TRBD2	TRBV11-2	CASSSPTSGGYEQYF	TGTGCCAGCAGCTCGCCGACTAGCGGGGGGTACGAGCAGTACTTC
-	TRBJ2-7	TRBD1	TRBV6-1	CASSEAGTGVRQYF	TGTGCCAGCAGTGAAGCGGGGACAGGGGTAAGGCAGTACTTC